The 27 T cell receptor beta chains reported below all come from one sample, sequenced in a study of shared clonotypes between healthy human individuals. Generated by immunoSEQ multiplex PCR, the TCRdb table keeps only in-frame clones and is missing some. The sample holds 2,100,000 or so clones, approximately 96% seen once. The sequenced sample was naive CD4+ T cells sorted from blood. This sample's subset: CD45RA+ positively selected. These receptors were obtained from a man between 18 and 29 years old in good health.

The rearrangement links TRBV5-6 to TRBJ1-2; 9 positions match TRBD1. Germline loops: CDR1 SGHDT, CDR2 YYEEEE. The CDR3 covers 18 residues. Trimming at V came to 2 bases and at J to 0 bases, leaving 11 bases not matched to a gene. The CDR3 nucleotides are TGTGCCAGCAGCTTATACCGGGACAGGGCTTTAGCTAACTATGGCTACACCTTC. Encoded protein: CASSLYRDRALANYGYTF.

The CDR3 spells CASSEAQGRGGPDTQYF. The DNA for the CDR3 is TGTGCCAGCAGTGAAGCGCAGGGACGGGGGGGCCCAGATACGCAGTATTTT. This chain connects TRBV6-1 to TRBJ2-3; 8 nucleotides line up with TRBD2. The CDR3 has 17 amino acids. The germline V gene encodes CDR1 MNHNS and CDR2 SASEGT. V dropped 0 bases and J dropped 4; count of bases not matched to a gene: 9.

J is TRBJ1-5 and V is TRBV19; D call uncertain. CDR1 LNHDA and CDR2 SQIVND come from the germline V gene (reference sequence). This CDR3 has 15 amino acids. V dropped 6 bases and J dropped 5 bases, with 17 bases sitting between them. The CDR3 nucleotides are TGTGCCAGTAGAACAGAGGATCTTGGTTATCAGCCCCAGCATTTT. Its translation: CASRTEDLGYQPQHF.

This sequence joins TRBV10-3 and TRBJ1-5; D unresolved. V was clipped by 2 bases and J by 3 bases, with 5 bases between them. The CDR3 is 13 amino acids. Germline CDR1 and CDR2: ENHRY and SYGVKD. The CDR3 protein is CAISEEYNQPQHF. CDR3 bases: TGTGCCATCAGTGAGGAGTACAATCAGCCCCAGCATTTT.

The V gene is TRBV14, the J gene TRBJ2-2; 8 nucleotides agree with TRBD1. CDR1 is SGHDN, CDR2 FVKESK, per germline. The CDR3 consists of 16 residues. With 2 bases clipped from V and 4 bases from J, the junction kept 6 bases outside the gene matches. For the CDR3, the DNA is TGTGCCAGCAGCCAAATCAGGACAGGGAGCACCGGGGAGCTGTTTTTT. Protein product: CASSQIRTGSTGELFF.

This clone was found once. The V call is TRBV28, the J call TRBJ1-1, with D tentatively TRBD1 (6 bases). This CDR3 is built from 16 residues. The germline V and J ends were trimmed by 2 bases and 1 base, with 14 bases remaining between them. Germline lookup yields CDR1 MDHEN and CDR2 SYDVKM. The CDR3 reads CASSLGPGAGNTEAFF. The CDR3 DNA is TGTGCCAGCAGTTTAGGGCCAGGGGCCGGGAACACTGAAGCTTTCTTT.

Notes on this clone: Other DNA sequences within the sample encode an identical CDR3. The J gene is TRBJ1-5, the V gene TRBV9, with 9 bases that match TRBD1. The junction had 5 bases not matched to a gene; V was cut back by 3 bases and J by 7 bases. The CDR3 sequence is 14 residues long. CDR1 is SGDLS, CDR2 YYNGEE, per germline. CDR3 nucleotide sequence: TGTGCCAGCAGCGCGGGACAGGGAGGACAGCCCCAGCATTTT. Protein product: CASSAGQGGQPQHF.

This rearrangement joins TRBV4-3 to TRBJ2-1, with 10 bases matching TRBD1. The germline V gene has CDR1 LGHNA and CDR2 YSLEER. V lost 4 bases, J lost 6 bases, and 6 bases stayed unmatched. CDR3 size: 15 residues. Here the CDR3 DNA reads TGCGCCAGCAGCCTTGAGGGACAGGGGACCAATGAGCAGTTCTTC. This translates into CASSLEGQGTNEQFF.

In DNA, the CDR3 is TGTGCCAGCAGCCCAACTGGACGGCAAGAGACCCAGTACTTC. It encodes CASSPTGRQETQYF. This chain uses TRBV7-2 with TRBJ2-5; D is ambiguous. The CDR3 sequence is 14 residues long. Trimming left V 5 bases short and J 2 bases short, with 12 bases between. Germline V CDR1 and CDR2: SGHTA, FQGNSA. The variable domain in full, completed from reference TRBV7-2 and TRBJ2-5, reads GAGVSQSPSNKVTEKGKDVELRCDPISGHTALYWYRQSLGQGLEFLIYFQGNSAPDKSGLPSDRFSAERTGGSVSTLTIQRTQQEDSAVYLCASSPTGRQETQYFGPGTRLLVL.

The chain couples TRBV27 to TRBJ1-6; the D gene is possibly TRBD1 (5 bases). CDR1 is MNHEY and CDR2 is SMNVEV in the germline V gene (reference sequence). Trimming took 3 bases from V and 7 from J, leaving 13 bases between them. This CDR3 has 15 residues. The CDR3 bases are TGTGCCAGCAGTTTGGGGGAAGGGATAAATTCACCCCTCCACTTT. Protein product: CASSLGEGINSPLHF.

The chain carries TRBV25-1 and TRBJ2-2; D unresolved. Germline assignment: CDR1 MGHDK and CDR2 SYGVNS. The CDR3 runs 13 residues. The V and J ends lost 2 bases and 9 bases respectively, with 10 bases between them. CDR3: CASSEQLERELFF. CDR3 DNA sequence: TGTGCCAGCAGTGAACAGCTTGAGCGGGAGCTGTTTTTT.

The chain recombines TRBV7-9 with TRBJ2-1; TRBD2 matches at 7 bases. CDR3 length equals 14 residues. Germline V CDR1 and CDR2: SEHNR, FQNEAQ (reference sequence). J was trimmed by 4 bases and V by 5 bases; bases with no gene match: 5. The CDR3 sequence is CASSTGTTYNEQFF. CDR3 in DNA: TGTGCCAGCAGCACCGGGACTACATACAATGAGCAGTTCTTC.

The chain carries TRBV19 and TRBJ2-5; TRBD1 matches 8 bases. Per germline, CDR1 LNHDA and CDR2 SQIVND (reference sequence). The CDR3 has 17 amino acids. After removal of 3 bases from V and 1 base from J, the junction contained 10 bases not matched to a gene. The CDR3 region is CASSIPGTGIPQETQYF. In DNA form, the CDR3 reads TGTGCCAGTAGTATCCCCGGGACAGGTATACCCCAAGAGACCCAGTACTTC.

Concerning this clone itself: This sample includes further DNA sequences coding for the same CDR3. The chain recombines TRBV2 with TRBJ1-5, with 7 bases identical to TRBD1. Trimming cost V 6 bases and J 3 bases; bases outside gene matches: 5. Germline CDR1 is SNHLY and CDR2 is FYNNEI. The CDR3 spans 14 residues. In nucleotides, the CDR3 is TGTGCCAGCAGCGGGGGACAGCTCAATCAGCCCCAGCATTTT. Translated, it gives CASSGGQLNQPQHF.

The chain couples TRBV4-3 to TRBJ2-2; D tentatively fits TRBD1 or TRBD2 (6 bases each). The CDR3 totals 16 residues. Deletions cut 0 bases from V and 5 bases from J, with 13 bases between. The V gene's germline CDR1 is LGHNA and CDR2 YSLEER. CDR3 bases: TGCGCCAGCAGCCAAGAAGGGGGGACCAGAACCGGGGAGCTGTTTTTT. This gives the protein CASSQEGGTRTGELFF.

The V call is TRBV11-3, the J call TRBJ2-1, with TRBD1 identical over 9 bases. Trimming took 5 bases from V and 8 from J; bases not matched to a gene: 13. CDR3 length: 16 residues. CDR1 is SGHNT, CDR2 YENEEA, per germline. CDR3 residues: CASSPRGQGIWDEQFF. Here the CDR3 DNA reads TGTGCCAGCAGCCCCCGGGGACAGGGCATTTGGGATGAGCAGTTCTTC.

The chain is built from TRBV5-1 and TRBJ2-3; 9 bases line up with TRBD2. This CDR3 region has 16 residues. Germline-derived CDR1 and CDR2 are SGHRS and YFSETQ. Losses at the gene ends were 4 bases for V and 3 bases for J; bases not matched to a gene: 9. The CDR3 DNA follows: TGCGCCAGCAGCCTAAAAAGTCTAGCGGGAACAGATACGCAGTATTTT. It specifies CASSLKSLAGTDTQYF.

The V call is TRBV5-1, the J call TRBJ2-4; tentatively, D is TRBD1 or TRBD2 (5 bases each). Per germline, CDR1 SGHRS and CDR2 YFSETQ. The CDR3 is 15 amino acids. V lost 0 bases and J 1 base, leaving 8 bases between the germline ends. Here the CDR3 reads CASSLDGGAKNIQYF. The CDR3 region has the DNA TGCGCCAGCAGCTTGGATGGGGGTGCCAAAAACATTCAGTACTTC.

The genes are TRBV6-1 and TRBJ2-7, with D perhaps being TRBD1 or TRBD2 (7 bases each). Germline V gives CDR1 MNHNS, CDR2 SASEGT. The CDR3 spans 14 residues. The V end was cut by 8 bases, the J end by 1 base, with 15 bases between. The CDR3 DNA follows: TGTGCCAGCGGAGTCAGGGGGGGATCCTACGAGCAGTACTTC. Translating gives CASGVRGGSYEQYF.

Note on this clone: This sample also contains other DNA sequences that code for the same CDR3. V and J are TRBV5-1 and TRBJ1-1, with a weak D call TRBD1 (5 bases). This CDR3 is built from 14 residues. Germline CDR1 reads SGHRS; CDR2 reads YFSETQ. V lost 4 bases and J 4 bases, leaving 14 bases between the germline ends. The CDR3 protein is CASSPSGGGTEAFF. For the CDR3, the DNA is TGCGCCAGCAGCCCCAGCGGGGGGGGCACTGAAGCTTTCTTT.

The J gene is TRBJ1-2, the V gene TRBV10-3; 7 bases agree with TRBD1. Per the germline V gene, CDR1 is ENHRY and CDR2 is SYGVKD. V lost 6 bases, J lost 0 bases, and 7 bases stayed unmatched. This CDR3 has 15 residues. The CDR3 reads CAISTQGGANYGYTF. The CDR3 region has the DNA TGTGCCATCAGCACCCAGGGGGGAGCTAACTATGGCTACACCTTC.

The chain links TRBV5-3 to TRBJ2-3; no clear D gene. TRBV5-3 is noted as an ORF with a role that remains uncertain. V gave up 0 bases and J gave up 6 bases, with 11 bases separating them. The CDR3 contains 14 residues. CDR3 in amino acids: CARSLDSRPDTQYF. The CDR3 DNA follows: TGTGCCAGAAGCTTGGACTCCAGGCCCGATACGCAGTATTTT.

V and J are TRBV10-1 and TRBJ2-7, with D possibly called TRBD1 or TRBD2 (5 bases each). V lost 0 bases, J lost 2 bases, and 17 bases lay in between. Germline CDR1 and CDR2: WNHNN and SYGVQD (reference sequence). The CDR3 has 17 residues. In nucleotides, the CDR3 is TGCGCCAGCAGTGAGTCTAGGGGCAGGACTGGCGCCTACGAGCAGTACTTC. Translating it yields CASSESRGRTGAYEQYF.

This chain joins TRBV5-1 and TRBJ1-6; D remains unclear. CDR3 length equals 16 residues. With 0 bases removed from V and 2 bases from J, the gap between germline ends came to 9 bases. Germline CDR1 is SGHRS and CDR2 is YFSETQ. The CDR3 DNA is TGCGCCAGCAGCTTGGCATCCGGGCCCTATAATTCACCCCTCCACTTT. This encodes CASSLASGPYNSPLHF. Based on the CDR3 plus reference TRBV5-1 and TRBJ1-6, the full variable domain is KAGVTQTPRYLIKTRGQQVTLSCSPISGHRSVSWYQQTPGQGLQFLFEYFSETQRNKGNFPGRFSGRQFSNSRSEMNVSTLELGDSALYLCASSLASGPYNSPLHFGNGTRLTVT.

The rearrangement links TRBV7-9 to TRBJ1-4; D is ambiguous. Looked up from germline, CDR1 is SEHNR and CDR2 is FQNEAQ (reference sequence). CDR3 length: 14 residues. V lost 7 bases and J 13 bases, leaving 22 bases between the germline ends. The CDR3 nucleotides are TGTGCCAGCACCAAGTCTGGCGCACTCGCGGGACTGTTTTTT. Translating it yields CASTKSGALAGLFF.

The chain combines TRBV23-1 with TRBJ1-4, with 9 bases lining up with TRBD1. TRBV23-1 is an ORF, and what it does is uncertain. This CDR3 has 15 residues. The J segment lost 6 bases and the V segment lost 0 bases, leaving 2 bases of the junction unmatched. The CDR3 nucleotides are TGCGCCAGCAGTCAATCTCGACAGGGGGATGAAAAACTGTTTTTT. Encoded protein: CASSQSRQGDEKLFF.

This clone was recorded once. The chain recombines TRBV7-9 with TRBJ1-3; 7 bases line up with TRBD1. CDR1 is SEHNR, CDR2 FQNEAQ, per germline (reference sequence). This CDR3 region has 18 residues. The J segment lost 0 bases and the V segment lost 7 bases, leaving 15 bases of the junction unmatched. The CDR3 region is CASTWDSAKEYSGNTIYF. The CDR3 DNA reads TGTGCCAGCACCTGGGACAGCGCCAAGGAGTACTCTGGAAACACCATATATTTT. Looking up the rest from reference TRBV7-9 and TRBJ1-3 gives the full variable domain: DTGVSQNPRHKITKRGQNVTFRCDPISEHNRLYWYRQTLGQGPEFLTYFQNEAQLEKSRLLSDRFSAERPKGSFSTLEIQRTEQGDSAMYLCASTWDSAKEYSGNTIYFGEGSWLTVV.